The T cell receptor (beta chain) described here comes from a study of blood T cell repertoires in COVID-19. The Seattle site enrolled patients during active infection and followed them longitudinally. In the original workflow: How many nucleated cells were present was estimated from reference gene primer amplification. The protocol was immunoSEQ multiplex PCR, while the TCRdb copy is restricted to in-frame clones and leaves out a portion. V and J calls and clone size are as listed in that table; D and trimming were resolved from the DNA. The sample has roughly 220,000 clones; approximately 78% are singletons. V lost 2 bases and J lost 8, with 11 bases in between. CDR3 length equals 14 residues. The germline CDR1 and CDR2 sequences are SGHRS and YFSETQ.

The TCR was taken from a woman aged 80 or older with COVID-19, enrolled during active disease. J is TRBJ1-6 and V is TRBV5-1; D not resolved. Sequencing input: peripheral blood. The CDR3 DNA follows: TGCGCCAGCAGCTTCCCGGGATCGGATTCACCCCTCCACTTT. As protein: CASSFPGSDSPLHF.